The 22 T cell receptor beta chains below come from one sample, sequenced in a study of identical twins. Each CDR3 protein is one row after TCRdb ran MiXCR on the 5' RACE reads. This sample has under 1 million distinct CDR3 sequences, with 9% to 15% found just once. The sample also formed part of further work on yellow fever vaccine responses in identical twins.

The sample consisted of PBMCs. The receptors stem from a woman between 18 and 29 years old in good health.

The chain links TRBV6-5 to TRBJ2-1; D gene unclear. V gave up 2 bases and J gave up 8 bases, with 16 bases separating them. This CDR3 comprises 15 residues. Germline V gene data show CDR1 as MNHEY and CDR2 as SVGAGI. Written as DNA, the CDR3 is TGTGCCAGCAGTTACGAGACTCCACTACGGTATGAGCAGTTCTTC. This sequence encodes CASSYETPLRYEQFF.

This clonotype was seen a handful of times. The J gene is TRBJ2-3, the V gene TRBV5-1, with a tentative D call TRBD2 (6 bases). The CDR3 runs 15 residues. The V end was cut by 4 bases, the J end by 2 bases, with 14 bases between. Germline assignment: CDR1 SGHRS and CDR2 YFSETQ. The CDR3 region is CASSVAGKPTDTQYF. Written as DNA, the CDR3 is TGCGCCAGCAGCGTGGCGGGGAAACCCACAGATACGCAGTATTTT.

This clonotype was detected only a few times. The chain has TRBV29-1 and TRBJ2-1; D gene ambiguous. Germline V gene data show CDR1 as SQVTM and CDR2 as ANQGSEA. The V gene lost 4 bases and the J gene lost 4 bases, with 11 bases spanning the gap. The CDR3 spans 13 residues. The DNA for the CDR3 is TGCAGCGTTGTTCGGCCCGAGTACAATGAGCAGTTCTTC. Its translation: CSVVRPEYNEQFF.

Many counts were recorded for this clonotype. The chain joins TRBV10-3 to TRBJ2-3, with D tentatively TRBD1 (5 bases). This CDR3 has 16 residues. Germline values: CDR1 ENHRY, CDR2 SYGVKD. V lost 6 bases, J lost 0 bases, and 16 bases lay in between. In DNA form, the CDR3 reads TGTGCCATCAGCTCCTCAGGACGGACAAGCACAGATACGCAGTATTTT. The encoded protein is CAISSSGRTSTDTQYF.

This clonotype was counted ten times or more. The chain has TRBV27 and TRBJ2-1, with a tentative D call TRBD2 (7 bases). From germline, CDR1 is MNHEY and CDR2 SMNVEV (reference sequence). The CDR3 runs to 16 residues. Trimming left V 6 bases short and J 7 bases short, with 22 bases between. The CDR3 sequence is CASRRRGREEWNEQFF. DNA of the CDR3: TGTGCCAGCAGAAGGAGGGGGAGGGAGGAATGGAATGAGCAGTTCTTC.

This chain connects TRBV7-9 to TRBJ2-2; D gene uncertain. Looked up from germline, CDR1 is SEHNR and CDR2 is FQNEAQ (reference sequence). The V end was cut by 5 bases, the J end by 10 bases, with 5 bases between. The CDR3 is made up of 10 amino acids. The chain's CDR3 is CASSPMELFF. The CDR3 region has the DNA TGTGCCAGCAGCCCCATGGAGCTGTTTTTT.

This clonotype was detected ten times or more. V gene TRBV7-2 combines with J gene TRBJ2-3; 9 nucleotides line up with TRBD1. In germline, CDR1 is SGHTA, CDR2 FQGNSA. Trimming cost V 6 bases and J 4 bases; bases outside gene matches: 5. CDR3 length: 14 residues. The DNA for the CDR3 is TGTGCCAGCAGATCCGGGACAGGGCCAGATACGCAGTATTTT. Amino acid sequence: CASRSGTGPDTQYF.

V usage is TRBV12-3 or TRBV12-4 and J usage is TRBJ2-7; perhaps TRBD1 as D (5 bases). V was shortened by 4 bases and J by 4 bases, with 14 bases between the two germline ends. The CDR3 is 14 residues long. CDR3 DNA sequence: TGTGCCAGCAGTTCAGGACACGGACCTTACGAGCAGTACTTC. Translated: CASSSGHGPYEQYF.

The V call is TRBV11-2, the J call TRBJ1-4; 7 bases align to TRBD1. V gave up 1 base and J gave up 0 bases; unmatched junction bases: 8. Germline values: CDR1 SGHAT, CDR2 FQNNGV. This CDR3 is 18 amino acids long. The CDR3 sequence is CASSLGAGGSATNEKLFF. CDR3 in DNA: TGTGCCAGCAGCTTAGGGGCAGGGGGTTCAGCAACTAATGAAAAACTGTTTTTT.

The chain uses TRBV7-9 and TRBJ2-3; maybe TRBD1 (6 bases). V shed 2 bases and J shed 0 bases, with 9 bases lying between them. This CDR3 region has 15 residues. In germline, CDR1 is SEHNR, CDR2 FQNEAQ (reference sequence). CDR3 nucleotide sequence: TGTGCCAGCAGCTTATGGGACAAGAGCACAGATACGCAGTATTTT. Protein sequence: CASSLWDKSTDTQYF.

The V call is TRBV5-1, the J call TRBJ1-3; D is perhaps TRBD1 (5 bases). V lost 3 bases and J lost 0, with 19 bases in between. CDR1 and CDR2 from the germline V gene are SGHRS and YFSETQ. The CDR3 has 18 amino acids. CDR3 nucleotides: TGCGCCAGCAGCTCGAAAAGCCGGGACGCCGACTCTGGAAACACCATATATTTT. It yields the protein CASSSKSRDADSGNTIYF.

The genes are TRBV12-3 or TRBV12-4 and TRBJ2-1, with 8 nucleotides matching TRBD2. Trimming at V came to 5 bases and at J to 9 bases, leaving 9 bases not matched to a gene. The CDR3 spans 14 residues. CDR3 in amino acids: CASSLRGGGSEQFF. CDR3 DNA: TGTGCCAGCAGTCTACGGGGGGGAGGGAGTGAGCAGTTCTTC.

The chain carries TRBV7-9 and TRBJ1-1, with D perhaps TRBD1 (5 bases). V lost 8 bases, J lost 2 bases, and 15 bases lay in between. The germline gives CDR1 SEHNR, CDR2 FQNEAQ (reference sequence). The CDR3 totals 14 residues. The CDR3 sequence: CASYPGQGNTEAFF. The CDR3 DNA reads TGTGCCAGCTACCCCGGGCAGGGAAACACTGAAGCTTTCTTT.

At least ten counts were recorded for this clonotype. This rearrangement joins TRBV5-1 to TRBJ2-2, with D hard to call. The length of the CDR3 is 14 residues. The V end was cut by 1 base, the J end by 7 bases, with 11 bases between. Per the germline V gene, CDR1 is SGHRS and CDR2 is YFSETQ. CDR3 sequence reads: CASSLFELGGELFF. CDR3 nucleotides: TGCGCCAGCAGCTTGTTCGAGCTGGGCGGGGAGCTGTTTTTT.

In this sample, this clonotype turned up a few times. The chain carries TRBV12-3 or TRBV12-4 and TRBJ2-3, with D unresolved. The CDR3 runs 13 residues. The V and J ends lost 0 bases and 4 bases respectively, with 5 bases between them. The CDR3 spells CASSLASADTQYF. The CDR3 DNA sequence: TGTGCCAGCAGTTTAGCCTCGGCAGATACGCAGTATTTT.

The rearrangement joins TRBV6-5 to TRBJ1-1; D is possibly TRBD1 (5 bases). Trimming left V 11 bases short and J 11 bases short, with 21 bases between. Per germline, CDR1 MNHEY and CDR2 SVGAGI. The CDR3 is made up of 12 amino acids. Written as DNA, the CDR3 is TGTGCCTCCTCTCCTCCCGGGGCCTTGGCTTTCTTT. Translated: CASSPPGALAFF.

This clonotype was detected ten times or more. The rearrangement uses TRBV15 and TRBJ2-1, with TRBD2 identical over 8 bases. The V gene end was trimmed by 1 base and the J gene end by 3 bases; junction bases not matched to a gene: 2. From germline, CDR1 is LNHNV and CDR2 YYDKDF (reference sequence). The CDR3 is made up of 15 amino acids. The CDR3 DNA sequence: TGTGCCACCAGCAGAGCAGGGACTAGCTACAATGAGCAGTTCTTC. This encodes CATSRAGTSYNEQFF.

The V call is TRBV2, the J call TRBJ2-4; D perhaps matches TRBD2 (6 bases). The CDR3 contains 14 residues. V was clipped by 7 bases and J by 0 bases, with 10 bases between them. Germline CDR1 and CDR2: SNHLY and FYNNEI. The CDR3 DNA sequence: TGTGCCAGCAACGGCGGGGTAGCCAAAAACATTCAGTACTTC. This encodes CASNGGVAKNIQYF.

This clonotype was counted at least ten times. The chain is built from TRBV4-1 and TRBJ2-3; a weak D match, TRBD2 (6 bases). CDR3 length: 16 amino acids. CDR1 MGHRA and CDR2 YSYEKL come from the germline V gene. Trimming cost V 3 bases and J 5 bases, with 18 bases left between them. CDR3 sequence: CASSQAGRVSIDTQYF. In nucleotides, the CDR3 is TGCGCCAGCAGCCAGGCGGGACGGGTCTCGATAGATACGCAGTATTTT.

V gene TRBV6-1 combines with J gene TRBJ2-3; D may correspond to TRBD1 or TRBD2 (6 bases each). The CDR3 has 16 amino acids. Germline-derived CDR1 and CDR2 are MNHNS and SASEGT. Between the trimmed V and J ends, which lost 7 bases and 0 bases, there was a span of 17 bases. The CDR3 sequence: CASTRGVTSSTDTQYF. In nucleotides, the CDR3 is TGTGCCAGCACAAGGGGGGTGACCTCTAGCACAGATACGCAGTATTTT.

This rearrangement joins TRBV12-3 or TRBV12-4 to TRBJ2-5; perhaps TRBD1 as D (5 bases). This CDR3 is built from 14 residues. Trimming removed 3 bases from V and 2 bases from J, with 10 bases in between. The CDR3 sequence: CASSFVREQETQYF. The CDR3, as DNA: TGTGCCAGCAGTTTTGTCAGGGAACAAGAGACCCAGTACTTC.

This clonotype appeared a few times. The chain joins TRBV9 to TRBJ2-6, with 7 bases aligning to TRBD1. With V trimmed by 4 bases and J by 0 bases, 10 bases remained unmatched. The CDR3 totals 18 residues. Per the germline V gene, CDR1 is SGDLS and CDR2 is YYNGEE. The CDR3 region is CASSHPVTGLSGANVLTF. The CDR3 DNA reads as TGTGCCAGCAGCCACCCGGTGACAGGGCTCTCTGGGGCCAACGTCCTGACTTTC.